Described below is a single TCR beta chain sequence and its context. Its target is not known. This sample stems from a study of Ad26.COV2.S vaccination and SARS-CoV-2 variants. Looking at the study overall: Intramuscular Ad26.COV2.S at 5x10^10 or 1x10^11 viral particles. Study observations and caveats: With respect to non-spike TCR breadth, vaccine and placebo recipients were similar.

Here immunoSEQ multiplex PCR was the method, and the copy in TCRdb shows in-frame clones only, minus some. The table records a few hundred thousand clones, around nine tenths of them present only once. Treatment noted: about 20 received Ad26.COV2.S at low or high dose, single or two shots; about 5 received placebo; per-sample allocation not given. Collection of samples fell on day 63 after the first vaccine or placebo injection. Germline lookup yields CDR1 LNHDA and CDR2 SQIVND (reference sequence). The CDR3 totals 12 residues. J was trimmed by 4 bases and V by 10 bases; bases with no gene match: 3. Specimen: peripheral blood, collected in a trial of Ad26.COV2.S vaccine versus placebo. This clonotype was sampled from a person aged 18-65 years who received the Ad26.COV2.S COVID-19 vaccine or a placebo. J is TRBJ2-7 and V is TRBV19, with 11 bases matching TRBD1. Written as DNA, the CDR3 is TGTGCCACGGGACAGGGGGGGTACGAGCAGTACTTC. Amino acids: CATGQGGYEQYF.